One sample yielded the 14 T cell receptor beta chains listed below, sequenced in a study of CD8 T cells in Susac syndrome. Random hexamers were used to reverse transcribe roughly 0.45 to 1 ug of RNA. TCRdb reanalysed the immunoSEQ multiplex PCR reads using MiXCR and keeps one entry per CDR3 protein. The data hold hundreds of thousands of distinct CDR3 sequences, with approximately 94% observed a single time. Input material: CD4+ T cells from PBMCs. Source of these receptors: a human donor with Susac syndrome.

This clonotype was found a few times. The J gene is TRBJ1-2, the V gene TRBV4-3, with D possibly being TRBD1 (5 bases). Trimming cost V 1 base and J 0 bases, with 12 bases left between them. The germline gives CDR1 LGHNA, CDR2 YSLEER. The CDR3 sequence is 16 residues long. In DNA, the CDR3 is TGCGCCAGCAGCCAAGCACGGGGGAAGACTAACTATGGCTACACCTTC. This gives the protein CASSQARGKTNYGYTF.

The gene calls are TRBV20-1 and TRBJ1-2, with a possible D match to TRBD1 (6 bases). This CDR3 comprises 13 residues. The ends were cut back, 6 bases at V and 1 base at J, with 12 bases in the middle. CDR1 DFQATT and CDR2 SNEGSKA come from the germline V gene (reference sequence). DNA for the CDR3: TGCAGTGCCCTGGACAGACTTAACTATGGCTACACCTTC. Encoded protein: CSALDRLNYGYTF.

A word on this clonotype: Compared with germline, one end of the junction differs, possibly owing to a read error. The CDR3 protein is CASSLNRYNEQFF. The CDR3 region has the DNA TGTGCTAGCAGCTTAAATCGCTACAATGAGCAGTTCTTC. The J gene is TRBJ2-1, the V gene TRBV7-7, with no clear D. Germline V gene sequence: CDR1 SSHAT, CDR2 FNYEAQ (reference sequence). The CDR3 loop spans 13 amino acids.

The rearrangement links TRBV30 to TRBJ2-1, with 14 bases that match TRBD2. Germline CDR1 is GTSNPN and CDR2 is SVGIG (reference sequence). V gave up 8 bases and J gave up 10 bases; unmatched junction bases: 10. The CDR3 length is 14 residues. The CDR3 is CARATSGGAREQFF. CDR3 sequence (DNA): TGTGCCCGGGCGACTAGCGGGGGGGCCCGGGAGCAGTTCTTC. Using reference TRBV30 and TRBJ2-1 for the parts outside the CDR3, the full variable domain is SQTIHQWPATLVQPVGSPLSLECTVEGTSNPNLYWYRQAAGRGLQLLFYSVGIGQISSEVPQNLSASRPQDRQFILSSKKLLLSDSGFYLCARATSGGAREQFFGPGTRLTVL.

This sequence joins TRBV20-1 and TRBJ2-1; TRBD2 matches 10 bases. Germline values: CDR1 DFQATT, CDR2 SNEGSKA (reference sequence). V lost 3 bases to trimming and J lost 7 bases; unmatched junction nucleotides: 9. This CDR3 is 15 amino acids long. The CDR3 DNA follows: TGCAGTGCTAGTAGGGCTAGCGGGGGCCGGAATGAGCAGTTCTTC. Protein: CSASRASGGRNEQFF.

The chain combines TRBV24-1 with TRBJ2-1, with D perhaps being TRBD1 or TRBD2 (5 bases each). The CDR3 runs 11 residues. The ends were cut back, 4 bases at V and 10 bases at J, with 7 bases in the middle. Looked up from germline, CDR1 is KGHDR and CDR2 is SFDVKD. DNA of the CDR3: TGTGCCACCAGTGAGGGGGACGAGCAGTTCTTC. Translating gives CATSEGDEQFF.

This clonotype was seen a few times. V is TRBV6-5 and J is TRBJ1-2; TRBD1 matches 7 bases. Looked up from germline, CDR1 is MNHEY and CDR2 is SVGAGI. The V and J ends lost 11 bases and 2 bases, in that order; junction bases with no gene match: 8. CDR3 length: 13 amino acids. In DNA form, the CDR3 reads TGTGCCTCACGGGGGACAGCGAACTATGGCTACACCTTC. Its translation: CASRGTANYGYTF.

The V and J genes are TRBV7-2 and TRBJ2-7; D gene unclear. Germline CDR1 reads SGHTA; CDR2 reads FQGNSA. V lost 1 base to trimming and J lost 3 bases, with 13 bases between them. CDR3 length equals 15 residues. The CDR3 spells CASSLVEGLGYEQYF. The DNA of the CDR3 is TGTGCCAGCAGCTTAGTCGAAGGCCTCGGCTACGAGCAGTACTTC.

In the case of this clonotype: The junction does not match germline at one end; this may be a read error. This chain connects TRBV20-1 to TRBJ1-1; 8 nucleotides line up with TRBD1. The germline gives CDR1 DFQATT, CDR2 SNEGSKA (reference sequence). The CDR3 spans 17 residues. CDR3 coding DNA: TGCAGTGCCGAAACCGGGACAGGCAACTACGGTAACACTGAAGTTTTCTTT. This encodes CSAETGTGNYGNTEVFF.

This clonotype was recorded only once. The J gene is TRBJ2-3, the V gene TRBV12-3 or TRBV12-4; D perhaps matches TRBD1 (6 bases). Trimming left V 4 bases short and J 2 bases short, with 7 bases between. The CDR3 has 13 amino acids. The CDR3 loop reads CASSWDNTDTQYF. The CDR3 DNA is TGTGCCAGCAGTTGGGACAACACAGATACGCAGTATTTT.

This chain connects TRBV20-1 to TRBJ1-3; tentative D call: TRBD1 (6 bases). CDR3 size: 15 residues. Germline V gene sequence: CDR1 DFQATT, CDR2 SNEGSKA (reference sequence). The V and J ends lost 3 bases and 2 bases respectively, with 14 bases between them. The CDR3 here is CSASSPGDAGNTIYF. CDR3 DNA: TGCAGTGCTAGCTCCCCAGGGGACGCTGGAAACACCATATATTTT.

The chain joins TRBV3-1 to TRBJ1-2; D may be TRBD1 (5 bases). Germline CDR1 reads LGHDT; CDR2 reads YNNKEL (reference sequence). This CDR3 comprises 14 residues. Trimming took off 4 bases at V and 4 bases at J, with 13 bases between the two ends. CDR3 amino acids: CASSRTTESYGYTF. For the CDR3, the DNA is TGTGCCAGCAGCCGCACGACAGAAAGCTATGGCTACACCTTC.

The count of this clonotype is one. V usage is TRBV20-1 and J usage is TRBJ2-4; D gene ambiguous. V lost 5 bases and J 15 bases, leaving 20 bases between the germline ends. Germline V gives CDR1 DFQATT, CDR2 SNEGSKA (reference sequence). The CDR3 totals 12 residues. CDR3 DNA: TGCAGTGCTCGCCCCCCGACTGGCCCAGGGTACTTC. It encodes CSARPPTGPGYF.

V is TRBV25-1 and J is TRBJ2-2; D might be TRBD2 (7 bases). Germline V CDR1 and CDR2: MGHDK, SYGVNS. The germline V and J ends were trimmed by 6 bases and 1 base, with 9 bases remaining between them. The CDR3 sequence is 14 residues long. The CDR3: CASRRGQNTGELFF. CDR3 coding DNA: TGTGCCAGCAGGCGGGGGCAGAACACCGGGGAGCTGTTTTTT. Filled out from reference TRBV25-1 and TRBJ2-2, the complete variable domain reads EADIYQTPRYLVIGTGKKITLECSQTMGHDKMYWYQQDPGMELHLIHYSYGVNSTEKGDLSSESTVSRIRTEHFPLTLESARPSHTSQYLCASRRGQNTGELFFGEGSRLTVL.